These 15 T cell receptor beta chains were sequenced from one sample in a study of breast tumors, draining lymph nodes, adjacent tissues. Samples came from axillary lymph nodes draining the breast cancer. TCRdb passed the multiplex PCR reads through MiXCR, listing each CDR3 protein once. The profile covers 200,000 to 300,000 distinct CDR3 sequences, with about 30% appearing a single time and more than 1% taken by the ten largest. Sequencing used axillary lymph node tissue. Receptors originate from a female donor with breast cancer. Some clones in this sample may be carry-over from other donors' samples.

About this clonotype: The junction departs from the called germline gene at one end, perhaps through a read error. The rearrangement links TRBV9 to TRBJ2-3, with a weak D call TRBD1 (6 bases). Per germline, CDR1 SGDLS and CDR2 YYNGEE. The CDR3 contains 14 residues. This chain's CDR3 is CASSDGTRPDTQRF. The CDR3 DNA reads TGTGCCAGCAGCGATGGGACAAGGCCAGATACGCAGCGTTTT.

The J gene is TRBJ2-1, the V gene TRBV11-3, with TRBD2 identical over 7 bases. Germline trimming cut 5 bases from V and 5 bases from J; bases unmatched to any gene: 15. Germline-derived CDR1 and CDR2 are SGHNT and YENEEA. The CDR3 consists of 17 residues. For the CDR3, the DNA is TGTGCCAGCAGCCACTGGGGAGGGCCGGGCGCTAACAATGAGCAGTTCTTC. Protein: CASSHWGGPGANNEQFF.

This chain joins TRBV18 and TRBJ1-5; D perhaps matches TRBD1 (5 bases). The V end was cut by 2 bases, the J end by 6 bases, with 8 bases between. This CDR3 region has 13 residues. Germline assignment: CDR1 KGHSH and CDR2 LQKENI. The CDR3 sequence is CASSPGQPQPQHF. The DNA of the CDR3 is TGTGCCAGCTCACCAGGACAACCTCAGCCCCAGCATTTT.

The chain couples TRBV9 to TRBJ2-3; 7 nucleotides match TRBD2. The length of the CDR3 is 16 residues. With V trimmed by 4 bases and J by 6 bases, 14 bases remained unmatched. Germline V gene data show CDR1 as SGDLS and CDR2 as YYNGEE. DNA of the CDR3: TGTGCCAGCAGCCCCCCAGCGGGACGGCTTGTCGATACGCAGTATTTT. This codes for CASSPPAGRLVDTQYF.

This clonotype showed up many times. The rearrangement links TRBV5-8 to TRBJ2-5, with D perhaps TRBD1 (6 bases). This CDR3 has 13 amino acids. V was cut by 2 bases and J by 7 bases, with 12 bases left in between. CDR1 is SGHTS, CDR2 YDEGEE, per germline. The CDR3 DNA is TGTGCCAGCAGCTTTGTGGGGGCTGGGACCCAGTACTTC. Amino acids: CASSFVGAGTQYF.

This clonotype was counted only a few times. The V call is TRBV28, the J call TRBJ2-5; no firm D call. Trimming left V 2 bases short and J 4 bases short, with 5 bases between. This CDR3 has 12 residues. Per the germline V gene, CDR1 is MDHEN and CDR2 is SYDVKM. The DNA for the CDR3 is TGTGCCAGCAGTTTACAGGCAGAGACCCAGTACTTC. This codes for CASSLQAETQYF. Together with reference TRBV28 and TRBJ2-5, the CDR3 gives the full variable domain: DVKVTQSSRYLVKRTGEKVFLECVQDMDHENMFWYRQDPGLGLRLIYFSYDVKMKEKGDIPEGYSVSREKKERFSLILESASTNQTSMYLCASSLQAETQYFGPGTRLLVL.

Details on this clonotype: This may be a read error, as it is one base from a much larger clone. In nucleotides, the CDR3 is TGCAGTGCCCGGGACAGGGAATCGAGCGCCGGGGAGCTGTTTTTT. The encoded protein is CSARDRESSAGELFF. The rearrangement joins TRBV20-1 to TRBJ2-2, with 9 bases that match TRBD1. V lost 6 bases to trimming and J lost 6 bases; unmatched junction nucleotides: 11. The CDR3 has 15 residues. Germline V gene data show CDR1 as DFQATT and CDR2 as SNEGSKA (reference sequence).

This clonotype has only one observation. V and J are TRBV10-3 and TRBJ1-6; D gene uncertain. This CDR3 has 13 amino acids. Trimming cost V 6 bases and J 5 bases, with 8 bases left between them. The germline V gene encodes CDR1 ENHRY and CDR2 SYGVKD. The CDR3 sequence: CAIRIFNNSPLHF. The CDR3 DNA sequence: TGTGCCATCAGAATATTCAATAATTCACCCCTCCACTTT.

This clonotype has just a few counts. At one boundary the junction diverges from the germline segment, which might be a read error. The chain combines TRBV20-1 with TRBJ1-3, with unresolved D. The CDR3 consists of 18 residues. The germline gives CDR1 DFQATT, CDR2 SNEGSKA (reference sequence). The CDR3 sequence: CSARGPEGPFRAGSTIYF. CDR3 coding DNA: TGCAGTGCTAGAGGCCCTGAAGGCCCGTTCCGGGCTGGAAGCACCATATATTTT.

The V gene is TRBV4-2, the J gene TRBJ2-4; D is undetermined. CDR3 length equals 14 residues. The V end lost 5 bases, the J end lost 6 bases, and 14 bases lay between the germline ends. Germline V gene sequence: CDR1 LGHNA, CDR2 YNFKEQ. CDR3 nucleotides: TGTGCCAGCAGCTTATATACCGGGTTAAACATTCAGTACTTC. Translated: CASSLYTGLNIQYF.

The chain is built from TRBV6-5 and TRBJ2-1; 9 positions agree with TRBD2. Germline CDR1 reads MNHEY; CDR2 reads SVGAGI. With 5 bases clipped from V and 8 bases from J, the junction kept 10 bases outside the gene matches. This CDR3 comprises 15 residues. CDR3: CASSQIGTSLHEQFF. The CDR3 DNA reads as TGTGCCAGCAGTCAAATCGGGACTAGCCTTCATGAGCAGTTCTTC.

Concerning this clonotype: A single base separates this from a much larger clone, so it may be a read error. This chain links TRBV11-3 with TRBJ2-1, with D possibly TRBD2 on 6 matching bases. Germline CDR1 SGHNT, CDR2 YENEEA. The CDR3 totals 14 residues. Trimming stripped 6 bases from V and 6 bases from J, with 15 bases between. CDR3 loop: CASRGTGEANEQFF. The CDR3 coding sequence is TGTGCCAGCAGGGGGACTGGGGAGGCCAATGAGCAGTTCTTC.

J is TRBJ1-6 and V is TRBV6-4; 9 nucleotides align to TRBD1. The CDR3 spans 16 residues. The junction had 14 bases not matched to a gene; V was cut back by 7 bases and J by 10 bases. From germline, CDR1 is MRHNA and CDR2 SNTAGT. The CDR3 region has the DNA TGTGCCAGCACCATGGACAGGGGCCCAGGAGGATCACCCCTCCACTTT. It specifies CASTMDRGPGGSPLHF.

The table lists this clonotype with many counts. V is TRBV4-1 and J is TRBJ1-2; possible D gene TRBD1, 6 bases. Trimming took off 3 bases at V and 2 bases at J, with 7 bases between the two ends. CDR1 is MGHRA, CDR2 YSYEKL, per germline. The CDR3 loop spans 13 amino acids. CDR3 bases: TGCGCCAGCAGCCACAGGGGCAACTATGGCTACACCTTC. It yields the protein CASSHRGNYGYTF.

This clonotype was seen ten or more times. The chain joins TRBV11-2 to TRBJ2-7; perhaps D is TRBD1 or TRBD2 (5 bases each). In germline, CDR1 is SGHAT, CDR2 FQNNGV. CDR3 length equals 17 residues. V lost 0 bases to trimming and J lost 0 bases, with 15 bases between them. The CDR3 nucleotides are TGTGCCAGCAGCTTAGATCACCCGGGACGGGGCTCCTACGAGCAGTACTTC. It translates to CASSLDHPGRGSYEQYF. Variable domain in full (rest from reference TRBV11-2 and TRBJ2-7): EAGVAQSPRYKIIEKRQSVAFWCNPISGHATLYWYQQILGQGPKLLIQFQNNGVVDDSQLPKDRFSAERLKGVDSTLKIQPAKLEDSAVYLCASSLDHPGRGSYEQYFGPGTRLTVT.